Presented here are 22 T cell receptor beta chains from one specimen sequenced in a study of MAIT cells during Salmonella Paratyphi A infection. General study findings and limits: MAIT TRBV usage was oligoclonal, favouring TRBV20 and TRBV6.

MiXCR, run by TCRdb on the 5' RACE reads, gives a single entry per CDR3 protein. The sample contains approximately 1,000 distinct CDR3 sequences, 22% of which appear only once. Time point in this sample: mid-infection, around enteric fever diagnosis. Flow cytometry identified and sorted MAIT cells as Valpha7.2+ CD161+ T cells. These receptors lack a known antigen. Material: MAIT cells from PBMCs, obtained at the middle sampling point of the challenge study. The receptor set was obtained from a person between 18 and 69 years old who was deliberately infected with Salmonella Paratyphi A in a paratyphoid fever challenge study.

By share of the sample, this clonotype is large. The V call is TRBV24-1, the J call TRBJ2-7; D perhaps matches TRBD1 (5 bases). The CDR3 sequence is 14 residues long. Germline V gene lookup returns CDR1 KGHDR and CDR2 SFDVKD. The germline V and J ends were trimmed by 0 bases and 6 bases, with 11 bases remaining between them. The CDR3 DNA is TGTGCCACCAGTGATTTGGGAGACAGTACCGAGCAGTACTTC. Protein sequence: CATSDLGDSTEQYF.

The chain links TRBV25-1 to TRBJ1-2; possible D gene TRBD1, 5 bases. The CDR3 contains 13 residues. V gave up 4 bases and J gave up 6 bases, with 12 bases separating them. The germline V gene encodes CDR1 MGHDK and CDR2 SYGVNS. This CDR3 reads CASSGAGWDGYTF. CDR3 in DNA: TGTGCCAGCAGTGGGGCAGGGTGGGATGGCTACACCTTC.

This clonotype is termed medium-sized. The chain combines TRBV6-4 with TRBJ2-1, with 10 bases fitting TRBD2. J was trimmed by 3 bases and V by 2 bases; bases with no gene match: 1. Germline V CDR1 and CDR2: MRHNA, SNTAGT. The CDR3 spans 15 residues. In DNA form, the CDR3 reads TGTGCCAGCAGTGACGGGACTAGCGACTACAATGAGCAGTTCTTC. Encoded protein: CASSDGTSDYNEQFF.

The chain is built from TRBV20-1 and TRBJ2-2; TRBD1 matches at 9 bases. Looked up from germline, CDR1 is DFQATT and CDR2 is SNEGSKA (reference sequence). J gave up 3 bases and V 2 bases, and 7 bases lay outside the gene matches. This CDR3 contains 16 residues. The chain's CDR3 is CSARTPTGGDTGELFF. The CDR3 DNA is TGCAGTGCTAGAACCCCGACAGGGGGGGACACCGGGGAGCTGTTTTTT.

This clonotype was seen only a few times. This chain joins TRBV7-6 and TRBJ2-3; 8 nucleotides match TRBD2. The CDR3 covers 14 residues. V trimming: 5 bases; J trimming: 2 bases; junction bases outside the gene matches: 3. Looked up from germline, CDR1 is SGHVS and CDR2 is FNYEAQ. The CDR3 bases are TGTGCCAGCAGCCGAGCGGGGGCCACAGATACGCAGTATTTT. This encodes CASSRAGATDTQYF. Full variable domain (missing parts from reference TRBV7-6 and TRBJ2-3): GAGVSQSPRYKVTKRGQDVALRCDPISGHVSLYWYRQALGQGPEFLTYFNYEAQQDKSGLPNDRFSAERPEGSISTLTIQRTEQRDSAMYRCASSRAGATDTQYFGPGTRLTVL.

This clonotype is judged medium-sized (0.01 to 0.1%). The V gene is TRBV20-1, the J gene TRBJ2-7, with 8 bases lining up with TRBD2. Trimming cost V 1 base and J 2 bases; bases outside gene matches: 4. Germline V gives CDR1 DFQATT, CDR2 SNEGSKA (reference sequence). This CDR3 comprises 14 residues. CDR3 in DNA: TGCAGTGCTAGAGTAGAGCGGGAGACCTACGAGCAGTACTTC. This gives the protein CSARVERETYEQYF.

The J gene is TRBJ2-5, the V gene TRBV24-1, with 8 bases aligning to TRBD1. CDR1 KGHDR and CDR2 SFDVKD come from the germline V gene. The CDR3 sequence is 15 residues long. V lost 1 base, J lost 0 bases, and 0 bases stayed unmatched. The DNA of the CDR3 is TGTGCCACCAGTGATTTACAGGGGGACCAAGAGACCCAGTACTTC. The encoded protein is CATSDLQGDQETQYF.

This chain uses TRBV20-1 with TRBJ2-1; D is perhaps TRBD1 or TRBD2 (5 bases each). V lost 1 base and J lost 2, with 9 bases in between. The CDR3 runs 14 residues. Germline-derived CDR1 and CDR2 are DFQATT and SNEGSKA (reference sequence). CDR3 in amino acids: CSARGGEPYNEQFF. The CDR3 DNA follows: TGCAGTGCTAGAGGAGGGGAGCCCTACAATGAGCAGTTCTTC.

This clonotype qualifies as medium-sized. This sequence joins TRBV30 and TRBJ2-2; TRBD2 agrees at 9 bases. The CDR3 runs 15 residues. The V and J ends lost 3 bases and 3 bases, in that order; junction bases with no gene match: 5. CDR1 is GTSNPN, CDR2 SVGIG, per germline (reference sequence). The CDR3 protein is CAWRGSGGDTGELFF. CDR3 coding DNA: TGTGCCTGGAGAGGTAGCGGGGGAGACACCGGGGAGCTGTTTTTT.

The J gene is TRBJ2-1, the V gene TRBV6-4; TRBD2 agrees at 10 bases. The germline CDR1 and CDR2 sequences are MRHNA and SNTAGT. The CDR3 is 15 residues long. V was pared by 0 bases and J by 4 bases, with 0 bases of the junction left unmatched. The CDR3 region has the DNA TGTGCCAGCAGTGACTCAGCGGGGGGGTACAATGAGCAGTTCTTC. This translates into CASSDSAGGYNEQFF.

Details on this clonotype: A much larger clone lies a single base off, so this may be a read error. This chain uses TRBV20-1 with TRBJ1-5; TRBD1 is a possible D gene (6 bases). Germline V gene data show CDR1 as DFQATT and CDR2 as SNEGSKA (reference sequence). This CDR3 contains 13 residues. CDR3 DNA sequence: TGCAGTGCCCGGGGGCCAGAGAGTCAGCCCCAGAATTTT. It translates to CSARGPESQPQNF.

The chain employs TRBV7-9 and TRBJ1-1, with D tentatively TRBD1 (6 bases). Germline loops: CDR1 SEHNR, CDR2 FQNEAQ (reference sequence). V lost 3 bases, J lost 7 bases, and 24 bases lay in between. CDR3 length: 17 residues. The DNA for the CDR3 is TGTGCCAGCAGCTTTACTAAGTTCGGGACACCTGAGCGTGAAGCTTTCTTT. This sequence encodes CASSFTKFGTPEREAFF. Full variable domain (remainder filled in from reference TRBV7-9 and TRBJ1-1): DTGVSQNPRHKITKRGQNVTFRCDPISEHNRLYWYRQTLGQGPEFLTYFQNEAQLEKSRLLSDRFSAERPKGSFSTLEIQRTEQGDSAMYLCASSFTKFGTPEREAFFGQGTRLTVV.

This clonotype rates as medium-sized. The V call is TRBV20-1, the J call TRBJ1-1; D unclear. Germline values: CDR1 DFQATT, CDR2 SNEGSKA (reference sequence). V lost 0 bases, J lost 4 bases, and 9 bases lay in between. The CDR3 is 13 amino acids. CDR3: CSARDLDGTEAFF. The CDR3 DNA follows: TGCAGTGCTAGAGACTTGGATGGCACTGAAGCTTTCTTT.

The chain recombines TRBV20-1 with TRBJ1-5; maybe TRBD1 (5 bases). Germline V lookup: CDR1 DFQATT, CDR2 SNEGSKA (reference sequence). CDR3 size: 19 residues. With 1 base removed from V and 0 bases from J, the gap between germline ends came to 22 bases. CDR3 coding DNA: TGCAGTGCTAGAGTTGGGACTCATGATGCACTGTGTAGCAATCAGCCCCAGCATTTT. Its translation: CSARVGTHDALCSNQPQHF.

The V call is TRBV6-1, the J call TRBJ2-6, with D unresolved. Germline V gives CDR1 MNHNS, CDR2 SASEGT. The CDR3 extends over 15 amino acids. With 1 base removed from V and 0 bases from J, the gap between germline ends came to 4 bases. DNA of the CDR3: TGTGCCAGCAGTGAAGACAGCTCTGGGGCCAACGTCCTGACTTTC. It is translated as CASSEDSSGANVLTF.

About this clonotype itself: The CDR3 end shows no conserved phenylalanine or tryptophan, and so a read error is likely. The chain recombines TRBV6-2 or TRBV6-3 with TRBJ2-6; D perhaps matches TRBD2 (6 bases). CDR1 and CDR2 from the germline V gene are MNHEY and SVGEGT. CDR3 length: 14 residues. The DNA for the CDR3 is TGTGCCAGCAGTTGGGACTCTGGGGCCAACGTACTGACTGGA. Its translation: CASSWDSGANVLTG.

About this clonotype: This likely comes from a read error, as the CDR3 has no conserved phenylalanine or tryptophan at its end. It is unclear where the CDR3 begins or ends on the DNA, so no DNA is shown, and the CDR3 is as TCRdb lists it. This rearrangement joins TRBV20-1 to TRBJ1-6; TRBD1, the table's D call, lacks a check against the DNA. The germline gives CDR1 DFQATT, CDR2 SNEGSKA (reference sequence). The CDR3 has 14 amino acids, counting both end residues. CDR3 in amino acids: CSANYGTGSSPRHG.

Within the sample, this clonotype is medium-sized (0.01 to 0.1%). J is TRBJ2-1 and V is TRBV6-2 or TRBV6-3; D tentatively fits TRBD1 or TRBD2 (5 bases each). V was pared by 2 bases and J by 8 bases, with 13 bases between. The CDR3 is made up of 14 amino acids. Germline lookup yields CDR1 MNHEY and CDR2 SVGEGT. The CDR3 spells CASSYGGASDEQFF. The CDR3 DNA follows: TGTGCCAGCAGTTACGGGGGAGCGTCAGATGAGCAGTTCTTC.

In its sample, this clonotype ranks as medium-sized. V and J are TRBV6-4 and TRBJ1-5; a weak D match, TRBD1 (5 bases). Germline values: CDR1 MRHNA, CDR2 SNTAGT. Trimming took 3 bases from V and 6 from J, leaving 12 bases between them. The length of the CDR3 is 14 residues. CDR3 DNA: TGTGCCAGCAGTGAAGGCGGGGCAGGTCAGCCCCAGCATTTT. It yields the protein CASSEGGAGQPQHF.

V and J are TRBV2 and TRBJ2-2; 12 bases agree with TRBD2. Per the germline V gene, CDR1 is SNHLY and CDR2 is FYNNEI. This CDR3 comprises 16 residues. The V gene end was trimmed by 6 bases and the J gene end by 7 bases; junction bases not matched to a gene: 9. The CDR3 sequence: CASSVRTSGTNGELFF. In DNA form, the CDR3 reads TGTGCCAGCAGCGTAAGGACTAGCGGGACAAACGGGGAGCTGTTTTTT.

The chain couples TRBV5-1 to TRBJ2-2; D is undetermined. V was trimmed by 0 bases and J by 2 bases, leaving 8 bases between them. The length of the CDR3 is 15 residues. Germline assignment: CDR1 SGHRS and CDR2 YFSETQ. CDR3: CASSLVEHNTGELFF. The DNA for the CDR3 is TGCGCCAGCAGCTTGGTGGAGCATAACACCGGGGAGCTGTTTTTT.

This chain's CDR3 is CASSDTGTSGANVLTF. CDR3 in DNA: TGTGCCAGCAGTGATACAGGTACCTCTGGGGCCAACGTCCTGACTTTC. The chain has TRBV6-1 and TRBJ2-6, with a weak D call TRBD1 (5 bases). CDR1 and CDR2 (germline): MNHNS, SASEGT. The CDR3 runs 16 residues. Trimming cost V 3 bases and J 0 bases, with 9 bases left between them.